These 28 T cell receptor beta chains share one sample of origin, sequenced in a study of shared clonotypes between healthy human individuals. Some clones are missing from TCRdb's copy, which holds only in-frame ones; the method was immunoSEQ multiplex PCR. In the table there are some 2.4 million clones, under 95% of which are singletons. Sequenced sample: naive CD4+ T cells from PBMCs. Noted subset: CD45RA+ positively selected. All receptors come from a young man in good health. Some clones in this sample may be carry-over from other donors' samples.

This clone has only one observation. The chain links TRBV5-5 to TRBJ2-1; weak D call: TRBD2 (5 bases). Trimming pared 1 base from V and 15 bases from J, leaving 20 bases between. Per germline, CDR1 SGHKS and CDR2 YYEKEE (reference sequence). This CDR3 has 14 residues. The CDR3 coding sequence is TGTGCCAGCAGCTTGTCATGGGATAGCGTTGTGGCGTTCTTC. Amino acids: CASSLSWDSVVAFF.

This chain links TRBV15 with TRBJ2-7; 9 positions agree with TRBD2. Germline V CDR1 and CDR2: LNHNV, YYDKDF (reference sequence). The CDR3 totals 16 residues. Unmatched junction bases numbered 8, after V lost 3 bases and J lost 2 bases. The CDR3 loop reads CATSSGGRALAYEQYF. CDR3 bases: TGTGCCACCAGCAGTGGCGGGAGGGCCCTTGCCTACGAGCAGTACTTC.

The chain employs TRBV19 and TRBJ2-2; D uncertain. CDR1 and CDR2 (germline): LNHDA, SQIVND (reference sequence). Trimming took off 7 bases at V and 3 bases at J, with 15 bases between the two ends. This CDR3 contains 15 residues. Written as DNA, the CDR3 is TGTGCCAGTACATGGACGGACCGGGACACCGGGGAGCTGTTTTTT. It yields the protein CASTWTDRDTGELFF.

The V gene is TRBV5-1, the J gene TRBJ2-7; TRBD1 agrees at 7 bases. After removal of 1 base from V and 2 bases from J, the junction contained 3 bases not matched to a gene. Looked up from germline, CDR1 is SGHRS and CDR2 is YFSETQ. This CDR3 has 14 residues. Written as DNA, the CDR3 is TGCGCCAGCAGCTTGACCGGACAGGCCTACGAGCAGTACTTC. It codes for CASSLTGQAYEQYF.

This chain links TRBV9 with TRBJ2-2, with D tentatively TRBD1 (5 bases). V lost 3 bases, J lost 4 bases, and 16 bases lay in between. CDR1 is SGDLS and CDR2 is YYNGEE in the germline V gene. CDR3 length: 16 amino acids. The CDR3 here is CASSAQMTVSTGELFF. In DNA, the CDR3 is TGTGCCAGCAGCGCGCAGATGACAGTCAGCACCGGGGAGCTGTTTTTT. The whole variable domain, filled in from reference TRBV9 and TRBJ2-2, reads DSGVTQTPKHLITATGQRVTLRCSPRSGDLSVYWYQQSLDQGLQFLIQYYNGEERAKGNILERFSAQQFPDLHSELNLSSLELGDSALYFCASSAQMTVSTGELFFGEGSRLTVL.

This clone has a single count. The chain couples TRBV9 to TRBJ2-7, with D perhaps matching TRBD2 (5 bases). V lost 4 bases and J 0 bases, leaving 17 bases between the germline ends. The CDR3 totals 16 residues. Germline V CDR1 and CDR2: SGDLS, YYNGEE. The CDR3: CASSPHLAGLSYEQYF. The CDR3 DNA reads TGTGCCAGCAGCCCCCACCTGGCGGGCCTCTCCTACGAGCAGTACTTC.

The chain employs TRBV7-2 and TRBJ2-5; no firm D call. V was clipped by 1 base and J by 4 bases, with 7 bases between them. Germline V gene data show CDR1 as SGHTA and CDR2 as FQGNSA. CDR3 length: 13 amino acids. CDR3 region: CASSLVARETQYF. The CDR3 DNA sequence: TGTGCCAGCAGCTTAGTAGCTAGAGAGACCCAGTACTTC.

The V and J genes are TRBV4-3 and TRBJ2-1, with D tentatively TRBD2 (6 bases). The CDR3 totals 14 residues. Trimming pared 4 bases from V and 5 bases from J, leaving 12 bases between. Per germline, CDR1 LGHNA and CDR2 YSLEER. The CDR3 DNA is TGCGCCAGCAGCCCTCGGGAGTTTGACAATGAGCAGTTCTTC. This sequence encodes CASSPREFDNEQFF.

The chain joins TRBV6-4 to TRBJ1-1; D is unclear. Deletions cut 10 bases from V and 1 base from J, with 13 bases between. Germline values: CDR1 MRHNA, CDR2 SNTAGT. The CDR3 covers 13 residues. The CDR3: CATRREGNTEAFF. Here the CDR3 DNA reads TGTGCCACCCGGAGGGAAGGGAACACTGAAGCTTTCTTT.

This clone is a singleton in its sample. This sequence joins TRBV6-1 and TRBJ2-2; 8 bases map to TRBD1. Trimming took 8 bases from V and 5 from J; bases not matched to a gene: 7. The CDR3 totals 14 residues. CDR1 and CDR2 (germline): MNHNS, SASEGT. The CDR3 sequence: CASPGQGETGELFF. Here the CDR3 DNA reads TGTGCCAGCCCAGGACAGGGAGAAACCGGGGAGCTGTTTTTT.

The gene calls are TRBV19 and TRBJ2-7, with 8 positions matching TRBD1. CDR3 length: 17 residues. V dropped 0 bases and J dropped 3; count of bases not matched to a gene: 10. Germline-derived CDR1 and CDR2 are LNHDA and SQIVND (reference sequence). This chain's CDR3 is CASSIDSTGAQIYEQYF. The DNA of the CDR3 is TGTGCCAGTAGTATAGATTCGACAGGGGCCCAGATCTACGAGCAGTACTTC.

The chain joins TRBV5-4 to TRBJ2-3; the match to TRBD2 covers 10 bases. J gave up 7 bases and V 1 base, and 3 bases lay outside the gene matches. The CDR3 contains 14 residues. Germline loops: CDR1 SGHNT, CDR2 YYREEE (reference sequence). The CDR3 DNA reads TGTGCCAGCAGCTTGACTAGCGGGGCCCATACGCAGTATTTT. Its protein product is CASSLTSGAHTQYF.

The J gene is TRBJ2-7, the V gene TRBV19, with D tentatively TRBD1 (6 bases). V gave up 4 bases and J gave up 4 bases, with 17 bases separating them. The CDR3 loop spans 15 amino acids. Germline V gives CDR1 LNHDA, CDR2 SQIVND (reference sequence). Written as DNA, the CDR3 is TGTGCCAGTAGTACGAACAGGGCTACGGGATACGAGCAGTACTTC. This gives the protein CASSTNRATGYEQYF.

V and J are TRBV28 and TRBJ2-3, with a possible D match to TRBD2 (5 bases). The CDR3 consists of 19 residues. The germline gives CDR1 MDHEN, CDR2 SYDVKM. With 4 bases removed from V and 0 bases from J, the gap between germline ends came to 23 bases. CDR3: CASSSPLVARPASTDTQYF. The CDR3 nucleotides are TGTGCCAGCAGTTCACCCTTGGTAGCGAGGCCTGCTAGCACAGATACGCAGTATTTT.

CDR3 amino acids: CASSLGRRMTEAFF. CDR3 nucleotides: TGTGCCAGCAGCTTAGGGCGGAGGATGACTGAAGCTTTCTTT. V gene TRBV7-3 combines with J gene TRBJ1-1, with D unclear. Trimming removed 2 bases from V and 5 bases from J, with 12 bases in between. Germline loops: CDR1 SGHTA, CDR2 FQGTGA. This CDR3 contains 14 residues.

V usage is TRBV11-2 and J usage is TRBJ2-3, with D uncertain. The CDR3 consists of 13 residues. Germline V lookup: CDR1 SGHAT, CDR2 FQNNGV. The V end lost 1 base, the J end lost 6 bases, and 8 bases lay between the germline ends. The CDR3 DNA reads TGTGCCAGCAGCTTAGGCCCGGTGGATACGCAGTATTTT. This sequence encodes CASSLGPVDTQYF.

CDR3 in amino acids: CSVPRSGRYTGELFF. In DNA form, the CDR3 reads TGCAGCGTCCCCCGGAGCGGGAGGTACACCGGGGAGCTGTTTTTT. This chain links TRBV29-1 with TRBJ2-2, with 9 bases aligning to TRBD2. CDR1 is SQVTM, CDR2 ANQGSEA, per germline. This CDR3 is 15 amino acids long. Trimming cost V 6 bases and J 3 bases; bases outside gene matches: 8.

In DNA, the CDR3 is TGTGCCAGCAGTTATACGCGGACTCTCAATGAGCAGTTCTTC. Its translation is CASSYTRTLNEQFF. The V call is TRBV6-5, the J call TRBJ2-1, with D possibly TRBD2 on 5 matching bases. Per the germline V gene, CDR1 is MNHEY and CDR2 is SVGAGI. Trimming stripped 3 bases from V and 6 bases from J, with 12 bases between. The CDR3 runs 14 residues.

The rearrangement uses TRBV7-2 and TRBJ1-1; no clear D. Germline V lookup: CDR1 SGHTA, CDR2 FQGNSA. The CDR3 totals 13 residues. The V and J ends lost 5 bases and 0 bases respectively, with 7 bases between them. As DNA, the CDR3 is TGTGCCAGCAGCCCCGGGATGAACACTGAAGCTTTCTTT. Translated: CASSPGMNTEAFF.

V and J are TRBV11-3 and TRBJ2-5, with TRBD1 matching 7 bases. This CDR3 is 13 amino acids long. Germline CDR1 SGHNT, CDR2 YENEEA. The J segment lost 13 bases and the V segment lost 5 bases, leaving 13 bases of the junction unmatched. This CDR3 reads CASSPGIQGVRYF. CDR3 coding DNA: TGTGCCAGCAGCCCGGGCATCCAGGGGGTGCGGTACTTC.

This clone has a single count. The V gene is TRBV9, the J gene TRBJ2-1; maybe TRBD2 (6 bases). Trimming shortened V by 0 bases and J by 0 bases, and 16 bases separated the two germline ends. CDR3 length: 18 residues. Germline V gives CDR1 SGDLS, CDR2 YYNGEE. The CDR3 bases are TGTGCCAGCAGCGTAGGTCCAGTTGCGGGGAGCTCCTACAATGAGCAGTTCTTC. It translates to CASSVGPVAGSSYNEQFF.

The chain uses TRBV28 and TRBJ1-4; D unclear. The CDR3 has 13 residues. Germline-derived CDR1 and CDR2 are MDHEN and SYDVKM. V lost 5 bases, J lost 4 bases, and 8 bases lay in between. DNA for the CDR3: TGTGCCAGCAGTCTAGGGATTAATGAAAAACTGTTTTTT. Translated: CASSLGINEKLFF.

This clone was observed a single time. The V call is TRBV7-8, the J call TRBJ2-5; D call uncertain. The germline V gene encodes CDR1 SGHVS and CDR2 FQNEAQ. V dropped 7 bases and J dropped 5 bases, with 11 bases sitting between them. The CDR3 is 12 residues long. This CDR3 is CASTYMVETQYF. The CDR3, as DNA: TGTGCCAGCACCTATATGGTGGAGACCCAGTACTTC.

CDR3 sequence reads: CASRRGSLETQYF. The CDR3 DNA reads TGTGCCAGCAGGCGGGGTTCCCTAGAGACCCAGTACTTC. The J gene is TRBJ2-5, the V gene TRBV5-5, with D possibly matching TRBD2 (6 bases). The CDR3 runs to 13 residues. The germline gives CDR1 SGHKS, CDR2 YYEKEE (reference sequence). The ends were cut back, 5 bases at V and 4 bases at J, with 12 bases in the middle.

V and J are TRBV4-3 and TRBJ1-1, with 10 bases lining up with TRBD1. Germline V gene data show CDR1 as LGHNA and CDR2 as YSLEER. V lost 0 bases to trimming and J lost 5 bases; unmatched junction nucleotides: 3. The length of the CDR3 is 15 residues. CDR3 in amino acids: CASSQEPGQGTEAFF. CDR3 sequence (DNA): TGCGCCAGCAGCCAAGAACCGGGACAGGGGACTGAAGCTTTCTTT.

The chain employs TRBV2 and TRBJ1-2; 7 positions agree with TRBD1. Unmatched junction bases numbered 12, after V lost 6 bases and J lost 8 bases. The CDR3 sequence is 14 residues long. CDR1 is SNHLY and CDR2 is FYNNEI in the germline V gene. CDR3 protein: CASRTDRVPGGYTF. CDR3 DNA sequence: TGTGCCAGCAGGACCGACAGGGTACCTGGAGGCTACACCTTC.

V is TRBV4-1 and J is TRBJ2-1, with a possible D match to TRBD1 (5 bases). Trimming removed 0 bases at V and 6 bases at J, with 9 bases between. The CDR3 runs 14 residues. Germline-derived CDR1 and CDR2 are MGHRA and YSYEKL. The CDR3 coding sequence is TGCGCCAGCAGCCAAGATTCACAGGTCAATGAGCAGTTCTTC. Amino acid sequence: CASSQDSQVNEQFF.

On this clone itself: Other nucleotide sequences in the sample specify the same CDR3. The chain uses TRBV5-1 and TRBJ1-1; TRBD1 is a possible D gene (5 bases). Trimming left V 0 bases short and J 1 base short, with 10 bases between. The CDR3 length is 15 residues. Per the germline V gene, CDR1 is SGHRS and CDR2 is YFSETQ. CDR3: CASSLAGTGNTEAFF. The CDR3 nucleotides read TGCGCCAGCAGCTTGGCGGGGACCGGGAACACTGAAGCTTTCTTT.